Presented here are 24 T cell receptor beta chains from one specimen sequenced in a study. TCRdb reprocessed the 5' RACE reads via MiXCR and lists one record per CDR3 protein. The table lists under 35,000 distinct CDR3 sequences, roughly 24% of them singletons. Sequencing was carried out using memory CD4+ T cells sorted from blood. The subset is: memory CD4+ T cells, CD4+CD45RO+CD25-. The source of these receptors is a female donor with breast cancer.

This clonotype was seen repeatedly, ten times or more. V gene TRBV7-9 combines with J gene TRBJ2-7; D possibly corresponds to TRBD1 (5 bases). Per germline, CDR1 SEHNR and CDR2 FQNEAQ (reference sequence). The CDR3 extends over 14 amino acids. V shed 5 bases and J shed 2 bases, with 13 bases lying between them. The CDR3 sequence: CASSGTTAPYEQYF. The CDR3, as DNA: TGTGCCAGCAGCGGAACGACAGCCCCCTACGAGCAGTACTTC.

The genes are TRBV2 and TRBJ1-3; D might be TRBD1 (6 bases). The CDR3 totals 13 residues. Trimming took 5 bases from V and 4 from J, leaving 9 bases between them. Germline V gene data show CDR1 as SNHLY and CDR2 as FYNNEI. The CDR3 DNA is TGTGCCAGCAGTACAGGGCAAGGAAACACCATATATTTT. This encodes CASSTGQGNTIYF.

The rearrangement uses TRBV12-3 or TRBV12-4 and TRBJ1-1; tentatively, D is TRBD1 (6 bases). The CDR3 spans 16 residues. V was clipped by 1 base and J by 1 base, with 13 bases between them. In DNA, the CDR3 is TGTGCCAGCAGTTTAGAGGGGGACATTGAGAACACTGAAGCTTTCTTT. This encodes CASSLEGDIENTEAFF.

The rearrangement uses TRBV7-8 and TRBJ2-1, with a weak D call TRBD1 (5 bases). The V end was cut by 4 bases, the J end by 7 bases, with 14 bases between. The CDR3 covers 14 residues. Germline CDR1 SGHVS, CDR2 FQNEAQ. This CDR3 reads CASSSRQGRNEQFF. CDR3 DNA: TGTGCCAGCAGCTCCCGGCAGGGTAGGAATGAGCAGTTCTTC.

J is TRBJ2-1 and V is TRBV2; 8 bases line up with TRBD1. Germline lookup yields CDR1 SNHLY and CDR2 FYNNEI. The V gene end was trimmed by 2 bases and the J gene end by 9 bases; junction bases not matched to a gene: 12. The length of the CDR3 is 16 residues. The chain's CDR3 is CASSEWSQGARSEQFF. CDR3 in DNA: TGTGCCAGCAGTGAATGGTCGCAGGGGGCGCGTAGTGAGCAGTTCTTC.

This clonotype was seen ten or more times. The chain employs TRBV4-1 and TRBJ2-7; the D gene is possibly TRBD1 (5 bases). V gave up 1 base and J gave up 1 base, with 14 bases separating them. Germline CDR1 MGHRA, CDR2 YSYEKL. CDR3 length: 16 residues. The CDR3 coding sequence is TGCGCCAGCAGCCAAGGCGGACACAGGTTTTCCTACGAGCAGTACTTC. Protein sequence: CASSQGGHRFSYEQYF.

The chain has TRBV13 and TRBJ2-2; a possible D gene is TRBD2 (7 bases). This CDR3 has 17 amino acids. The germline V and J ends were trimmed by 5 bases and 2 bases, with 18 bases remaining between them. Germline V gene sequence: CDR1 PRHDT, CDR2 FYEKMQ (reference sequence). The CDR3 DNA reads TGTGCCAGCAGCCCCCAGGGTCGGGGGGCCAACACCGGGGAGCTGTTTTTT. Protein product: CASSPQGRGANTGELFF.

V gene TRBV30 combines with J gene TRBJ1-4; D possibly corresponds to TRBD1 (6 bases). This CDR3 is built from 16 residues. Trimming left V 1 base short and J 4 bases short, with 16 bases between. The germline V gene has CDR1 GTSNPN and CDR2 SVGIG (reference sequence). As DNA, the CDR3 is TGTGCCTGGAGTGGATCCGATCAGGGGCGTAATGAAAAACTGTTTTTT. This sequence encodes CAWSGSDQGRNEKLFF. Full variable domain (remainder filled in from reference TRBV30 and TRBJ1-4): SQTIHQWPATLVQPVGSPLSLECTVEGTSNPNLYWYRQAAGRGLQLLFYSVGIGQISSEVPQNLSASRPQDRQFILSSKKLLLSDSGFYLCAWSGSDQGRNEKLFFGSGTQLSVL.

The chain links TRBV12-3 or TRBV12-4 to TRBJ2-2; TRBD2 aligns across 8 bases. The V and J ends lost 8 bases and 4 bases, in that order; junction bases with no gene match: 6. This CDR3 contains 14 residues. In DNA, the CDR3 is TGTGCCAGCGGATTAGCGGGACTCACCGGGGAGCTGTTTTTT. It is translated as CASGLAGLTGELFF.

V is TRBV7-9 and J is TRBJ2-1, with TRBD2 matching 8 bases. This CDR3 contains 18 residues. V was clipped by 2 bases and J by 6 bases; unmatched bases: 15. From germline, CDR1 is SEHNR and CDR2 FQNEAQ (reference sequence). As DNA, the CDR3 is TGTGCCAGCAGCTTAAGATTGGGAGCGGGACTAGATGCCAATGAGCAGTTCTTC. It codes for CASSLRLGAGLDANEQFF.

This clonotype was found a few times. This chain uses TRBV7-2 with TRBJ1-1, with no clear D. Trimming took 1 base from V and 0 from J, leaving 6 bases between them. Germline V lookup: CDR1 SGHTA, CDR2 FQGNSA. CDR3 length equals 14 residues. CDR3 sequence reads: CASSLGAVNTEAFF. The CDR3 DNA follows: TGTGCCAGCAGCTTAGGCGCAGTGAACACTGAAGCTTTCTTT.

This clonotype turned up a few times. The gene calls are TRBV6-5 and TRBJ1-5; no clear D. V lost 9 bases and J 4 bases, leaving 4 bases between the germline ends. This CDR3 has 10 residues. The germline V gene has CDR1 MNHEY and CDR2 SVGAGI. DNA of the CDR3: TGTGCCAGTATAAATCAGCCCCAGCATTTT. Its protein is CASINQPQHF.

The gene calls are TRBV20-1 and TRBJ2-1, with 12 bases lining up with TRBD2. Trimming at V came to 2 bases and at J to 9 bases, leaving 17 bases not matched to a gene. The CDR3 length is 18 residues. CDR1 DFQATT and CDR2 SNEGSKA come from the germline V gene (reference sequence). The DNA of the CDR3 is TGCAGTGCTAGATCGGCTAGCGGGGGGGCCTCCGGCCAACCTGAGCAGTTCTTC. Translated, it gives CSARSASGGASGQPEQFF.

The chain recombines TRBV27 with TRBJ2-7; D remains ambiguous. Trimming left V 5 bases short and J 1 base short, with 6 bases between. The CDR3 consists of 12 residues. Germline V lookup: CDR1 MNHEY, CDR2 SMNVEV (reference sequence). The CDR3 DNA reads TGTGCCAGCAGTGGTCCATCCTACGAGCAGTACTTC. Translating it yields CASSGPSYEQYF.

Many counts were recorded for this clonotype. The rearrangement uses TRBV27 and TRBJ2-4; TRBD1 agrees at 9 bases. Germline V gene data show CDR1 as MNHEY and CDR2 as SMNVEV (reference sequence). There are 13 residues in the CDR3. The ends lost 5 bases at V and 7 bases at J; junction bases unmatched: 3. CDR3 region: CASSGTGFNIQYF. For the CDR3, the DNA is TGTGCCAGCAGTGGGACAGGGTTCAACATTCAGTACTTC.

The genes are TRBV28 and TRBJ2-7; TRBD2 matches at 8 bases. V gave up 11 bases and J gave up 0 bases; unmatched junction bases: 6. The CDR3 is made up of 13 amino acids. Germline-derived CDR1 and CDR2 are MDHEN and SYDVKM. CDR3 in DNA: TGTGCCGGACAGCGGGGGTTCTCCTACGAGCAGTACTTC. Translated: CAGQRGFSYEQYF.

This rearrangement joins TRBV4-1 to TRBJ2-3; tentatively, D is TRBD2 (7 bases). Germline V lookup: CDR1 MGHRA, CDR2 YSYEKL. This CDR3 is built from 16 residues. The V end was cut by 4 bases, the J end by 2 bases, with 16 bases between. Here the CDR3 DNA reads TGCGCCAGCAGCCTCCAAGGGGGGGGAGACACAGATACGCAGTATTTT. Translation: CASSLQGGGDTDTQYF.

This clonotype was detected a few times. The CDR3 DNA reads TGCGCCAGCAGCCAAGTGGCCGGTTATCAGCCCCAGCATTTT. This codes for CASSQVAGYQPQHF. This chain uses TRBV4-3 with TRBJ1-5; D call uncertain. This CDR3 has 14 residues. Germline loops: CDR1 LGHNA, CDR2 YSLEER. The V end was cut by 1 base, the J end by 5 bases, with 9 bases between.

The chain links TRBV10-2 to TRBJ1-6; TRBD1 is a possible D gene (6 bases). Per the germline V gene, CDR1 is WSHSY and CDR2 is SAAADI. The CDR3 is made up of 14 amino acids. The ends were cut back, 6 bases at V and 7 bases at J, with 13 bases in the middle. The CDR3 coding sequence is TGCGCCAGCAGCCTACAGGGATCGAATTCACCCCTCCACTTT. Its protein is CASSLQGSNSPLHF.

This clonotype has a handful of counts. V and J are TRBV5-5 and TRBJ2-1, with 14 bases identical to TRBD2. Unmatched junction bases numbered 9, after V lost 4 bases and J lost 12 bases. Germline V gene lookup returns CDR1 SGHKS and CDR2 YYEKEE (reference sequence). CDR3 length: 15 residues. The CDR3 nucleotides read TGTGCCAGCAGCACGGGACTAGCGGGAGACCCCGGGCAGTTCTTC. It specifies CASSTGLAGDPGQFF.

To note about this clonotype: A read error may be the cause here, since a much bigger clone is one base away. The chain uses TRBV5-4 and TRBJ2-7; 7 bases map to TRBD1. Germline V gene data show CDR1 as SGHNT and CDR2 as YYREEE (reference sequence). The CDR3 sequence is 15 residues long. CDR3 protein: CAGSLALGQNSEQYF. CDR3 DNA sequence: TGTGCCGGCAGCTTGGCCTTGGGACAGAACTCCGAGCAGTACTTC.

This clonotype was recorded at least ten times. V and J are TRBV6-5 and TRBJ2-2, with a weak D call TRBD1 (6 bases). This CDR3 is 16 amino acids long. The germline CDR1 and CDR2 sequences are MNHEY and SVGAGI. V was clipped by 0 bases and J by 0 bases, with 8 bases between them. This CDR3 is CASSYSRQANTGELFF. In nucleotides, the CDR3 is TGTGCCAGCAGTTACTCGAGACAGGCGAACACCGGGGAGCTGTTTTTT.

This clonotype appeared a few times. In DNA form, the CDR3 reads TGCGCCAGCAGCCAAGCGGCCCAAGGCGGGGAGCTGTTTTTT. Amino acid sequence: CASSQAAQGGELFF. This chain joins TRBV4-1 and TRBJ2-2; no clear D. The CDR3 consists of 14 residues. V dropped 1 base and J dropped 7 bases, with 10 bases sitting between them. Germline values: CDR1 MGHRA, CDR2 YSYEKL.

This chain links TRBV28 with TRBJ2-5, with D possibly TRBD2 on 7 matching bases. The V end lost 7 bases, the J end lost 4 bases, and 10 bases lay between the germline ends. Germline-derived CDR1 and CDR2 are MDHEN and SYDVKM. CDR3 length: 12 amino acids. In DNA form, the CDR3 reads TGTGCCAGCACAGGGGAGGGAGAGACCCAGTACTTC. Translation: CASTGEGETQYF.